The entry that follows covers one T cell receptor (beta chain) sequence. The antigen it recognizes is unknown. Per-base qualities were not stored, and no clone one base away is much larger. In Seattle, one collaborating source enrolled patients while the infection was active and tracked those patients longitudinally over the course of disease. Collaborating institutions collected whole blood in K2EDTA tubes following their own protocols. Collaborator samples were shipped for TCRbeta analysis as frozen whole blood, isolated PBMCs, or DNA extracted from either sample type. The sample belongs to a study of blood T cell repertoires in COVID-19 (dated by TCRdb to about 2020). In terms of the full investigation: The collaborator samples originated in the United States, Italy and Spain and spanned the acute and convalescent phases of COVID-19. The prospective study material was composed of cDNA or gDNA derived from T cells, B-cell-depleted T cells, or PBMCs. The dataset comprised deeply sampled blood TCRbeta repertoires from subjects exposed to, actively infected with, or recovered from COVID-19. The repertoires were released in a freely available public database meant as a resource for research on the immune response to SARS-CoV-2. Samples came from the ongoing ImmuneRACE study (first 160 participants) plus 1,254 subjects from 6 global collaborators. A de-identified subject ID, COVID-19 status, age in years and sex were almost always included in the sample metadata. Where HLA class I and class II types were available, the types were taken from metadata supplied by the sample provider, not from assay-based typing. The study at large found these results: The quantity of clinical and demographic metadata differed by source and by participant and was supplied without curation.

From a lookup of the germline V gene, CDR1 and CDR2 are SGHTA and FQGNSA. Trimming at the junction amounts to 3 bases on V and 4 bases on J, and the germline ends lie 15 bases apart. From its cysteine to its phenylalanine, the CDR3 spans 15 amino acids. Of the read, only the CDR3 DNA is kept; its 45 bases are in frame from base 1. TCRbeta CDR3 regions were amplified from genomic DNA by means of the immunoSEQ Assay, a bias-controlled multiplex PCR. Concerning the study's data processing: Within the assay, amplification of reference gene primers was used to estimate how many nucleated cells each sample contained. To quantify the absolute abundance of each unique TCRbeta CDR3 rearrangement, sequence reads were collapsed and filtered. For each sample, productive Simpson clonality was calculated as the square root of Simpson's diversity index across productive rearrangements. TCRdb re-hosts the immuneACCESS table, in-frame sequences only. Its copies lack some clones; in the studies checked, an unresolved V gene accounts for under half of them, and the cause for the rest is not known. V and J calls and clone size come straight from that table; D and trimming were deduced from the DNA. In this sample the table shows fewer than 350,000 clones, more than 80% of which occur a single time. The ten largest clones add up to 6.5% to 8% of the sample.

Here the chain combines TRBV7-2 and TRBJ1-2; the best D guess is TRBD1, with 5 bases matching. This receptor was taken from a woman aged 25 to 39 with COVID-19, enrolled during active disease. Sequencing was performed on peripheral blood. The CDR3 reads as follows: CASSLMGGTTYGYTF. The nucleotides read TGTGCCAGCAGCTTGATGGGCGGGACGACCTATGGCTACACCTTC.